The next 18 T cell receptor beta chains were all read from a single sample in a study of cytomegalovirus exposure and HLA in healthy donors. With 60 Vbeta and 13 Jbeta primers, the PCR was carried out. Produced via immunoSEQ multiplex PCR; TCRdb's table is partial and in-frame only. The sample has fewer than 250,000 clones, around 77% seen once. Material: PBMCs. Source of these receptors: a woman aged 18-35 years in good health and CMV-seronegative.

In nucleotides, the CDR3 is TGTGCCAGAGGGGGTGAGCAGTTCTTC. Its protein is CARGGEQFF. The V and J genes are TRBV6-4 and TRBJ2-1; possible D gene TRBD1, 6 bases. The CDR3 has 9 amino acids. Germline CDR1 reads MRHNA; CDR2 reads SNTAGT. Deletions cut 9 bases from V and 9 bases from J, with 6 bases between.

J is TRBJ2-3 and V is TRBV5-4; the D gene is possibly TRBD1 (6 bases). CDR1 and CDR2 (germline): SGHNT, YYREEE (reference sequence). Trimming stripped 5 bases from V and 3 bases from J, with 16 bases between. The CDR3 totals 15 residues. DNA of the CDR3: TGTGCCAGCAGTTCCCTCCAGGGGCCGACAGATACGCAGTATTTT. As protein: CASSSLQGPTDTQYF.

The chain recombines TRBV21-1 with TRBJ1-6; the table assigns TRBD1, which was not confirmed against the DNA. TRBV21-1 is an annotated pseudogene. This CDR3 comprises 15 residues. CDR3 coding DNA: TGTGCCAGCAGCCCTGGGACAGGGCGGGGTTCACCCCTCCACTTT. Protein product: CASSPGTGRGSPLHF.

The genes are TRBV28 and TRBJ2-1; D might be TRBD1 (6 bases). Germline-derived CDR1 and CDR2 are MDHEN and SYDVKM. Trimming left V 4 bases short and J 6 bases short, with 16 bases between. CDR3 length equals 15 residues. CDR3 nucleotides: TGTGCCAGCAGTTCGCCGGGACAAAGGGGCAATGAGCAGTTCTTC. It codes for CASSSPGQRGNEQFF.

The chain couples TRBV28 to TRBJ2-2; tentative D call: TRBD1 (5 bases). This CDR3 is 15 amino acids long. The germline V and J ends were trimmed by 7 bases and 3 bases, with 15 bases remaining between them. From germline, CDR1 is MDHEN and CDR2 SYDVKM. The CDR3 DNA is TGTGCCAGCACGGCTCGACAGACTTACACCGGGGAGCTGTTTTTT. Amino acids: CASTARQTYTGELFF.

The chain employs TRBV27 and TRBJ2-5; 13 bases map to TRBD2. This CDR3 has 17 residues. Germline assignment: CDR1 MNHEY and CDR2 SMNVEV (reference sequence). V trimming: 2 bases; J trimming: 4 bases; junction bases outside the gene matches: 7. The CDR3 DNA reads TGTGCCAGCAGTTTAGGGACTAGCGGGATCAACCGAGAGACCCAGTACTTC. This encodes CASSLGTSGINRETQYF.

V and J are TRBV28 and TRBJ2-1; 7 bases agree with TRBD2. The V segment lost 3 bases and the J segment 4 bases; nucleotides outside the gene matches: 6. The CDR3 loop spans 15 amino acids. Germline V gene sequence: CDR1 MDHEN, CDR2 SYDVKM. CDR3 residues: CASSFLAEKYNEQFF. The CDR3 DNA follows: TGTGCCAGCAGTTTCCTAGCGGAGAAATACAATGAGCAGTTCTTC.

V usage is TRBV7-8 and J usage is TRBJ2-5; D may be TRBD2 (6 bases). This CDR3 is 13 amino acids long. Germline V gives CDR1 SGHVS, CDR2 FQNEAQ. Trimming shortened V by 6 bases and J by 5 bases, and 13 bases separated the two germline ends. CDR3 residues: CASSSGDEETQYF. The CDR3 nucleotides are TGTGCCAGCAGTTCGGGGGATGAGGAGACCCAGTACTTC.

This chain joins TRBV6-1 and TRBJ2-6; tentative D call: TRBD1 (5 bases). The CDR3 runs 15 residues. The germline V gene encodes CDR1 MNHNS and CDR2 SASEGT. Trimming pared 6 bases from V and 0 bases from J, leaving 9 bases between. The CDR3 protein is CASSYDSSGANVLTF. For the CDR3, the DNA is TGTGCCAGCAGCTACGACAGCTCTGGGGCCAACGTCCTGACTTTC.

The chain uses TRBV6-5 and TRBJ1-3; no clear D. Germline CDR1 MNHEY, CDR2 SVGAGI. The CDR3 is 14 amino acids. V was shortened by 5 bases and J by 2 bases, with 10 bases between the two germline ends. CDR3: CASSPGVPGNTIYF. Here the CDR3 DNA reads TGTGCCAGCAGTCCCGGGGTTCCTGGAAACACCATATATTTT.

This chain joins TRBV5-6 and TRBJ1-1; 8 positions agree with TRBD1. Germline CDR1 is SGHDT and CDR2 is YYEEEE. The CDR3 consists of 15 residues. V gave up 2 bases and J gave up 11 bases; unmatched junction bases: 14. The CDR3 region has the DNA TGTGCCAGCAGCTTACCCGGGACGGAGGACAGGGCGGCTTTCTTT. Translated, it gives CASSLPGTEDRAAFF.

The V and J genes are TRBV7-9 and TRBJ2-7; TRBD1 is a possible D gene (5 bases). V lost 4 bases, J lost 6 bases, and 22 bases lay in between. This CDR3 spans 16 amino acids. CDR1 SEHNR and CDR2 FQNEAQ come from the germline V gene (reference sequence). CDR3 amino acids: CASSSPDIPTAREQYF. CDR3 in DNA: TGTGCCAGCAGCTCTCCGGACATACCCACCGCCCGCGAGCAGTACTTC. The variable domain in full, completed from reference TRBV7-9 and TRBJ2-7, reads DTGVSQNPRHKITKRGQNVTFRCDPISEHNRLYWYRQTLGQGPEFLTYFQNEAQLEKSRLLSDRFSAERPKGSFSTLEIQRTEQGDSAMYLCASSSPDIPTAREQYFGPGTRLTVT.

This clone was detected once. The chain employs TRBV19 and TRBJ2-5, with TRBD2 matching 9 bases. Per the germline V gene, CDR1 is LNHDA and CDR2 is SQIVND (reference sequence). The ends lost 7 bases at V and 5 bases at J; junction bases unmatched: 5. The CDR3 sequence is 13 residues long. CDR3 nucleotide sequence: TGTGCCAGTATGGAGCGGGGGGCGGAGACCCAGTACTTC. It specifies CASMERGAETQYF.

This chain connects TRBV27 to TRBJ2-3; TRBD2 matches 8 bases. Trimming removed 4 bases from V and 0 bases from J; junction bases left unmatched: 6. Per the germline V gene, CDR1 is MNHEY and CDR2 is SMNVEV (reference sequence). This CDR3 region has 16 residues. The CDR3: CASSSETSASTDTQYF. The CDR3, as DNA: TGTGCCAGCAGTTCGGAGACTAGCGCCAGCACAGATACGCAGTATTTT.

In regard to this clone: The sample has other DNA sequences that encode this CDR3 too. V and J are TRBV5-1 and TRBJ2-3; 8 bases are a match to TRBD1. The length of the CDR3 is 14 residues. The J segment lost 3 bases and the V segment lost 3 bases, leaving 3 bases of the junction unmatched. CDR1 SGHRS and CDR2 YFSETQ come from the germline V gene. As DNA, the CDR3 is TGCGCCAGCAGCTCAGGACAGGGAACAGATACGCAGTATTTT. Translating it yields CASSSGQGTDTQYF.

The rearrangement links TRBV15 to TRBJ2-1; maybe TRBD2 (6 bases). The CDR3 sequence is 15 residues long. Germline V gene lookup returns CDR1 LNHNV and CDR2 YYDKDF (reference sequence). Trimming stripped 1 base from V and 8 bases from J, with 15 bases between. The CDR3 here is CATSRVRAGGDEQFF. The CDR3 nucleotides are TGTGCCACCAGCAGAGTTAGGGCAGGAGGGGATGAGCAGTTCTTC.

V usage is TRBV19 and J usage is TRBJ2-7; weak D call: TRBD2 (5 bases). With 3 bases removed from V and 0 bases from J, the gap between germline ends came to 15 bases. This CDR3 spans 16 amino acids. The germline gives CDR1 LNHDA, CDR2 SQIVND (reference sequence). CDR3 protein: CASSMFGESSSYEQYF. CDR3 coding DNA: TGTGCCAGTAGTATGTTCGGGGAATCTTCCTCCTACGAGCAGTACTTC.

The genes are TRBV5-1 and TRBJ2-7; D is uncertain. V was clipped by 3 bases and J by 0 bases, with 7 bases between them. CDR3 length equals 13 residues. Germline-derived CDR1 and CDR2 are SGHRS and YFSETQ. The CDR3 bases are TGCGCCAGCAGCTACGGGTCCTCCTACGAGCAGTACTTC. As protein: CASSYGSSYEQYF.